This T cell receptor beta chain stems from a study of identical twins. All donors were healthy Caucasians. Regarding the study as a whole: Rather than following the same donors, the conclusions depended on cross-sectional statistical analysis. Weaker excess sharing between twins was seen in beta out-of-frame sequences.

Template switching added a universal primer site, and cDNA bore unique molecular identifiers. TCRdb processed the 5' RACE reads anew with MiXCR; each CDR3 protein has one entry. This repertoire shows 450,000 or so distinct CDR3 sequences, under 20% found once; its top ten account for approximately 12%. The CDR3 has 17 residues. V gave up 4 bases and J gave up 4 bases; unmatched junction bases: 15. The V gene's germline CDR1 is MDHEN and CDR2 SYDVKM. Comments on this clonotype: What it binds is not known.

The J gene is TRBJ2-5, the V gene TRBV28; 7 bases line up with TRBD2. Sequencing used naive T cells sorted from blood. The sequence came from a man in his fifties in good health. The CDR3 spells CASSSPQSGRAVETQYF. The CDR3 coding sequence is TGTGCCAGCAGTTCCCCTCAGTCGGGGAGGGCCGTAGAGACCCAGTACTTC.